This is a list of T cell receptor beta chains from one sample in a study of Graves' ophthalmopathy and Graves' hyperthyroidism. TCRdb called the multiplex PCR reads again in MiXCR, with one record for every CDR3 protein. The sample gives about 500,000 distinct CDR3 sequences, around an eighth of which show up once; about 10% is in the top ten. Sequencing was done on a sample of blood. These receptor sequences come from a young woman with Graves' ophthalmopathy. The CDR3 runs from the conserved cysteine through the conserved F or W. Fields, in order: CDR3 DNA, CDR3 protein, D gene, V gene, clone size, J gene. The D gene is left open where the match is weak. Size is stated for part of the rows, as once, few or many counts, or as a class when the clone is expanded.

TGTGCCAGCAGTTTATCACCGGGGACAGGAGAGGACGAGCAGTACTTC	CASSLSPGTGEDEQYF	TRBD1	TRBV28	many	TRBJ2-7
TGTGCCAGCAGCATACTTGGACTGACTAATCAGCCCCAGCATTTT	CASSILGLTNQPQHF	NA	TRBV5-8	NA	TRBJ1-5
TGCGCCTGCAGCCAAGTCGCGCCGGCCTACGAGCAGCACTTC	CACSQVAPAYEQHF	NA	TRBV4-1	NA	TRBJ2-7
TGTGCCAGCAGAAGGGACCTAAATGAAGCTTTCTTT	CASRRDLNEAFF	NA	TRBV6-1	NA	TRBJ1-1
TGCAGTGCTAGAGGTTTACCACAGTTGACAGTAAGGGAGCCCCAGCATTTT	CSARGLPQLTVREPQHF	NA	TRBV20-1	few	TRBJ1-5
TGCGCCAGCAGCCCACAGTCATACTATGGCTACACCTTC	CASSPQSYYGYTF	NA	TRBV4-1	NA	TRBJ1-2
TGTGCCAGCAGACCAACCCCTGGACTAGCGGGAGTCGAAGAGACCCAGTACTTC	CASRPTPGLAGVEETQYF	TRBD2	TRBV12-3/TRBV12-4	many	TRBJ2-5
TGTGCCAGCGGACGACAGGCGGCTCCCAACTATGGCTACACCTTC	CASGRQAAPNYGYTF	NA	TRBV12-3/TRBV12-4	many	TRBJ1-2
TGTGCCAGCAGACAGGGGACCTATGGCTACACCTTC	CASRQGTYGYTF	TRBD1	TRBV28	many	TRBJ1-2
TGTGCCAGCAGACTAGCGGGAGGGTCCACCGGGGAGCTGTTTTTT	CASRLAGGSTGELFF	TRBD2	TRBV2	many	TRBJ2-2
TGCAGCGTCTCCCGACAGGGGGCAAACACCATATATTTT	CSVSRQGANTIYF	TRBD1	TRBV29-1	few	TRBJ1-3
TGTGCCACCAGTGATTTGTTTAGCAATCAGCCCCAGCATTTT	CATSDLFSNQPQHF	NA	TRBV24-1	many	TRBJ1-5
TGTGCCAGCAGTTTTACAGACGTCGAAGCTTTCTTT	CASSFTDVEAFF	NA	TRBV12-3/TRBV12-4	many	TRBJ1-1
TGTGCCAGCAGCCAAGACAGGGTTTACGAGCAGTACTTC	CASSQDRVYEQYF	NA	TRBV4-2	many	TRBJ2-7
TGTGCCAGCAGTTCCCTGGGGTCAGGGGACACTGAAGCTTTCTTT	CASSSLGSGDTEAFF	NA	TRBV6-5	many	TRBJ1-1
TGTGCCAGCAGTGCTAGCGGGGGGGCCGCGAAGACCCAGTACTTC	CASSASGGAAKTQYF	TRBD2	TRBV2	few	TRBJ2-5
TGTGCCAGCAGTCGAGGGGGGGGGGCCGGGACGAACCCCTACGAGCAGTACTTC	CASSRGGGAGTNPYEQYF	NA	TRBV6-4	many	TRBJ2-7
TGCAGTGCTTGGGCGGGGGGGGAGTCCCAAGAGACCCAGTACTTC	CSAWAGGESQETQYF	TRBD2	TRBV20-1	many	TRBJ2-5
TGTGCCAGCAGTTCCCTCGGACGGACGAACACTGAAGCTTTCTTT	CASSSLGRTNTEAFF	NA	TRBV12-3/TRBV12-4	NA	TRBJ1-1
TGTGCCAGCAGTGCGCTTGACTCCTACGAGCAGTACTTC	CASSALDSYEQYF	NA	TRBV6-1	many	TRBJ2-7
TGTGCCAGCAATGTGGGCCCGGGCACTGAAGCTTTCTTT	CASNVGPGTEAFF	NA	TRBV14	NA	TRBJ1-1
TGTGCCAGCAGTGAAGCTAGCGGAAACATTCAGTACTTC	CASSEASGNIQYF	NA	TRBV2	many	TRBJ2-4